Included here is one T cell receptor (beta chain) sequence, with context. This record belongs to a study of cytomegalovirus exposure and HLA in healthy donors. A multiplex PCR was run with 60 Vbeta primers and 13 Jbeta primers. Libraries were prepared by immunoSEQ multiplex PCR; TCRdb keeps only in-frame clonotypes and omits some of them. The table lists some 120,000 clones, around 80% of them singletons. The V and J ends lost 2 bases and 6 bases, in that order; junction bases with no gene match: 12. This CDR3 has 17 residues. The germline V gene encodes CDR1 LNHDA and CDR2 SQIVND (reference sequence).

This chain uses TRBV19 with TRBJ1-5, with TRBD1 matching 8 bases. The origin of this receptor is a man under 40 in good health and CMV-seronegative. Sample: PBMCs. Here the CDR3 reads CASSIPVGRGLGQPQHF. CDR3 DNA: TGTGCCAGTAGTATACCCGTGGGCAGGGGGCTCGGTCAGCCCCAGCATTTT.